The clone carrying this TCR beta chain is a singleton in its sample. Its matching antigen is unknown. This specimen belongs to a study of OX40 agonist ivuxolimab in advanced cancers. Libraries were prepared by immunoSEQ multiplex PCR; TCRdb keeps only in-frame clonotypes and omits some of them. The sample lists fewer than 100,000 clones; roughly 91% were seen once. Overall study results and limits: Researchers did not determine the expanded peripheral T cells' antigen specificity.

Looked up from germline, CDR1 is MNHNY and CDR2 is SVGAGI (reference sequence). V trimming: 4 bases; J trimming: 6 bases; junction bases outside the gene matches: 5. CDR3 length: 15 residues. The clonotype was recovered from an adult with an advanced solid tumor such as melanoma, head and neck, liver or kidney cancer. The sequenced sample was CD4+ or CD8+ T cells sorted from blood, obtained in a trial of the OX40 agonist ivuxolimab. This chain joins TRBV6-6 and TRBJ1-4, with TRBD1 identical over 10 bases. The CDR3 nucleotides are TGTGCCAGCAGTTCCTACGGACAGGGGGATGAAAAACTGTTTTTT. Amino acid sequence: CASSSYGQGDEKLFF.